A single sample gave rise to the 17 T cell receptor beta chains below, sequenced in a study of human T cells and chemical hapten exposure. TCRdb re-called the RACE reads with MiXCR, one entry per CDR3 protein. The data contain a few hundred thousand distinct CDR3 sequences, about 6% of them singletons. Time point indicated: patch test 2, 6 weeks after DPC sensitization. Treatment in this sample: therapeutic diphenylcyclopropenone sensitization with weekly scalp DPC. The sequenced sample was whole blood, obtained in connection with sensitization to the hapten diphenylcyclopropenone (DPC). The receptors come from a young woman with alopecia areata. Some clones in this sample may be carry-over from other donors' samples.

This clonotype has just a few counts. V and J are TRBV29-1 and TRBJ1-1, with D perhaps TRBD1 (5 bases). This CDR3 is built from 12 residues. The ends were cut back, 8 bases at V and 0 bases at J, with 10 bases in the middle. CDR1 SQVTM and CDR2 ANQGSEA come from the germline V gene. The chain's CDR3 is CSPSGLNTEAFF. The CDR3 bases are TGCAGCCCCTCAGGGCTGAACACTGAAGCTTTCTTT. Full variable domain (rest looked up from reference TRBV29-1 and TRBJ1-1): SAVISQKPSRDICQRGTSLTIQCQVDSQVTMMFWYRQQPGQSLTLIATANQGSEATYESGFVIDKFPISRPNLTFSTLTVSNMSPEDSSIYLCSPSGLNTEAFFGQGTRLTVV.

This clonotype was picked up a small number of times. The V and J genes are TRBV5-1 and TRBJ2-5; 7 positions match TRBD2. This CDR3 has 13 amino acids. Germline V gene lookup returns CDR1 SGHRS and CDR2 YFSETQ. J lost 4 bases, V lost 1 base, and 1 base had no gene match. The CDR3 coding sequence is TGCGCCAGCAGCTTGTCTAGCGGAGAGACCCAGTACTTC. Translation gives CASSLSSGETQYF.

This clonotype has only a few counts. The chain employs TRBV9 and TRBJ1-2, with no clear D. The germline V gene encodes CDR1 SGDLS and CDR2 YYNGEE. The V and J ends lost 0 bases and 2 bases respectively, with 11 bases between them. CDR3 length equals 15 residues. The CDR3 protein is CASSVEASGNYGYTF. The CDR3 coding sequence is TGTGCCAGCAGCGTAGAGGCTTCCGGAAACTATGGCTACACCTTC.

The rearrangement uses TRBV6-2 or TRBV6-3 and TRBJ2-7, with a weak D call TRBD1 (5 bases). Trimming took off 0 bases at V and 0 bases at J, with 9 bases between the two ends. CDR1 and CDR2 from the germline V gene are MNHEY and SVGEGT. This CDR3 spans 15 amino acids. In DNA form, the CDR3 reads TGTGCCAGCAGTTACTCTTCAGGGCCCTCCTACGAGCAGTACTTC. Amino acid sequence: CASSYSSGPSYEQYF.

This clonotype was detected ten times or more. The rearrangement joins TRBV20-1 to TRBJ1-2; D not resolved. With 1 base removed from V and 4 bases from J, the gap between germline ends came to 7 bases. The germline gives CDR1 DFQATT, CDR2 SNEGSKA (reference sequence). CDR3 size: 12 residues. This CDR3 is CSARVGTYGYTF. The CDR3 DNA follows: TGCAGTGCTAGAGTGGGTACCTATGGCTACACCTTC.

J is TRBJ1-1 and V is TRBV7-2; 9 bases are a match to TRBD1. CDR1 SGHTA and CDR2 FQGNSA come from the germline V gene. V lost 4 bases to trimming and J lost 4 bases; unmatched junction nucleotides: 7. This CDR3 has 15 residues. CDR3 loop: CASSYIPDRGTEAFF. The CDR3 region has the DNA TGTGCCAGCAGCTATATTCCGGACAGGGGCACTGAAGCTTTCTTT.

A few counts support this clonotype. This chain uses TRBV7-2 with TRBJ1-3; the D gene is possibly TRBD1 (6 bases). V lost 5 bases, J lost 3 bases, and 8 bases lay in between. CDR1 and CDR2 (germline): SGHTA, FQGNSA. This CDR3 contains 13 residues. CDR3 loop: CASSTGIGNTIYF. CDR3 coding DNA: TGTGCCAGCAGCACAGGGATTGGAAACACCATATATTTT.

This clonotype was detected a few times. This rearrangement joins TRBV12-3 or TRBV12-4 to TRBJ1-5, with TRBD1 matching 7 bases. The V segment lost 4 bases and the J segment 7 bases; nucleotides outside the gene matches: 10. The CDR3 consists of 15 residues. CDR3 nucleotides: TGTGCCAGCAGTTCAAACAGGGGTATCGGGCAGCCCCAGCATTTT. It codes for CASSSNRGIGQPQHF.

Here the CDR3 reads CASSPPSGGANTGELFF. The CDR3 bases are TGTGCCAGCTCACCACCTTCAGGGGGCGCGAACACCGGGGAGCTGTTTTTT. J is TRBJ2-2 and V is TRBV18, with 8 bases lining up with TRBD1. The CDR3 loop spans 17 amino acids. Germline-derived CDR1 and CDR2 are KGHSH and LQKENI. Trimming at V came to 0 bases and at J to 0 bases, leaving 3 bases not matched to a gene.

The chain combines TRBV2 with TRBJ1-5, with no clear D. The CDR3 totals 17 residues. The V and J ends lost 1 base and 0 bases respectively, with 13 bases between them. Germline lookup yields CDR1 SNHLY and CDR2 FYNNEI. CDR3 in DNA: TGTGCCAGCAGTGAAGACATCCCTACTGGTAGCAATCAGCCCCAGCATTTT. It encodes CASSEDIPTGSNQPQHF. The full variable domain, in which reference TRBV2 and TRBJ1-5 provide the parts outside the CDR3, is EPEVTQTPSHQVTQMGQEVILRCVPISNHLYFYWYRQILGQKVEFLVSFYNNEISEKSEIFDDQFSVERPDGSNFTLKIRSTKLEDSAMYFCASSEDIPTGSNQPQHFGDGTRLSIL.

In its sample, this clonotype was seen many times. V usage is TRBV4-3 and J usage is TRBJ2-7; D not resolved. CDR3 size: 13 residues. V lost 1 base to trimming and J lost 2 bases, with 6 bases between them. Germline CDR1 reads LGHNA; CDR2 reads YSLEER. For the CDR3, the DNA is TGCGCCAGCAGCCAAGGGATAACCTACGAGCAGTACTTC. Protein product: CASSQGITYEQYF.

At least ten counts were recorded for this clonotype. The junction differs from germline at one of its ends, possibly a read error. The chain couples TRBV7-2 to TRBJ2-3, with D unresolved. The CDR3 totals 12 residues. The V gene's germline CDR1 is SGHTA and CDR2 FQGNSA. In DNA form, the CDR3 reads TGTGCCAGCAGCCCCCGGCCAGATACGCAATATTTT. Translating gives CASSPRPDTQYF.

The CDR3 DNA sequence: TGTGCCAGCAGCCCAGGACTAGGGTGGAGCACAGATACGCAGTATTTT. Its translation is CASSPGLGWSTDTQYF. The rearrangement joins TRBV3-1 to TRBJ2-3; 7 bases are shared with TRBD2. Germline lookup yields CDR1 LGHDT and CDR2 YNNKEL (reference sequence). Trimming removed 4 bases from V and 0 bases from J; junction bases left unmatched: 7. The CDR3 has 16 residues.

This clonotype came up a few times. J is TRBJ2-7 and V is TRBV18, with D possibly matching TRBD2 (6 bases). V lost 2 bases and J 7 bases, leaving 9 bases between the germline ends. Per the germline V gene, CDR1 is KGHSH and CDR2 is LQKENI. The CDR3 covers 12 residues. In DNA, the CDR3 is TGTGCCAGCTCACCAGATGGGGGGGAGCAGTACTTC. Its protein product is CASSPDGGEQYF.

The V call is TRBV7-9, the J call TRBJ2-3; D call uncertain. The germline V and J ends were trimmed by 6 bases and 1 base, with 8 bases remaining between them. The CDR3 consists of 13 residues. Germline V lookup: CDR1 SEHNR, CDR2 FQNEAQ (reference sequence). The CDR3 coding sequence is TGTGCCAGCAGGGTATCCGGCACAGATACGCAGTATTTT. This gives the protein CASRVSGTDTQYF. Variable domain in full (rest from reference TRBV7-9 and TRBJ2-3): DTGVSQNPRHKITKRGQNVTFRCDPISEHNRLYWYRQTLGQGPEFLTYFQNEAQLEKSRLLSDRFSAERPKGSFSTLEIQRTEQGDSAMYLCASRVSGTDTQYFGPGTRLTVL.

This chain uses TRBV12-3 or TRBV12-4 with TRBJ1-2; D unclear. V was clipped by 6 bases and J by 4 bases, with 12 bases between them. This CDR3 has 13 residues. CDR3 sequence: CASRPATSYGYTF. The DNA for the CDR3 is TGTGCCAGCAGGCCAGCGACCAGCTATGGCTACACCTTC.

This clonotype appeared a few times. Written as DNA, the CDR3 is TGTGCCAGCAGTTACAGGGAGGTCAACACTGAAGCTTTCTTT. Its protein product is CASSYREVNTEAFF. The chain is built from TRBV6-5 and TRBJ1-1; D ambiguous. Per the germline V gene, CDR1 is MNHEY and CDR2 is SVGAGI. The V end lost 2 bases, the J end lost 2 bases, and 9 bases lay between the germline ends. The CDR3 totals 14 residues.